This T cell receptor (beta chain) was retrieved from a study of Graves' ophthalmopathy and Graves' hyperthyroidism. This clonotype has more than one count but fewer than ten. Moderately to severely active ophthalmopathy under 3 months, CAS at least 3, NOSPECS at least 4. V was cut by 4 bases and J by 4 bases, with 11 bases left in between. The CDR3 length is 15 residues. Germline CDR1 reads SGHNT; CDR2 reads YENEEA. Amplification from RNA transcripts yielded the TCR beta CDR3 regions. RT-PCR with HTBI primers came first, then second-round multiplex PCR. TCRdb itself ran the multiplex PCR reads through MiXCR, one entry per CDR3 protein. In the table there are approximately 160,000 distinct CDR3 sequences, around 39% of which are singletons.

The TCR originated in a man aged 25-40 years with Graves' ophthalmopathy. The chain couples TRBV11-3 to TRBJ2-6; D is ambiguous. Sample: peripheral blood. For the CDR3, the DNA is TGTGCCAGCAGCTCCGAAGGGTTCGGGGCCAACGTCCTGACTTTC. As protein: CASSSEGFGANVLTF.